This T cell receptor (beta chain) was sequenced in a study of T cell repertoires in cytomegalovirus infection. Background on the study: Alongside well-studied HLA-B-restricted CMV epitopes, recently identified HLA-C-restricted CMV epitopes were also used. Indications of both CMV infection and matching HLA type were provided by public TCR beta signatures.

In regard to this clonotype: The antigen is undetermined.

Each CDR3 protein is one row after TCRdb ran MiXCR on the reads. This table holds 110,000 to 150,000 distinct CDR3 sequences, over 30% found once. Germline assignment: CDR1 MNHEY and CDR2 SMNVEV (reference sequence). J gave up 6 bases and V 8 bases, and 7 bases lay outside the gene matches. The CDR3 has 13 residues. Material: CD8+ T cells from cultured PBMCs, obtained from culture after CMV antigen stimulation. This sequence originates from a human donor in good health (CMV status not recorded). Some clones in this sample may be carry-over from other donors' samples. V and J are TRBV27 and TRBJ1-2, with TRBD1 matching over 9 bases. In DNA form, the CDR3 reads TGTGCCAGCCGCCTGGACAGGGGAGATGGCTACACCTTC. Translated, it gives CASRLDRGDGYTF.